This passage covers 24 T cell receptor beta chains from one sample sequenced in a study. MiXCR was run by TCRdb on the 5' RACE reads, yielding one entry per CDR3 protein. Of around 44,000 distinct CDR3 sequences listed, 30% are singletons. Material: tumor-infiltrating memory CD4+ T cells sorted from the breast tumor. Indicated subset: memory CD4+ T cells, CD4+CD45RO+CD25-. The receptors come from a female donor with breast cancer.

This clonotype was counted a single time. The chain couples TRBV7-3 to TRBJ2-3; D possibly corresponds to TRBD1 (5 bases). V was clipped by 5 bases and J by 4 bases, with 16 bases between them. This CDR3 comprises 15 residues. The germline V gene encodes CDR1 SGHTA and CDR2 FQGTGA. CDR3 DNA sequence: TGTGCCAGCAGCCGCCAGCAGGGTGTCGCAGATACGCAGTATTTT. Residues: CASSRQQGVADTQYF. The full variable domain, its missing parts supplied by reference TRBV7-3 and TRBJ2-3, is GAGVSQTPSNKVTEKGKYVELRCDPISGHTALYWYRQSLGQGPEFLIYFQGTGAADDSGLPNDRFFAVRPEGSVSTLKIQRTERGDSAVYLCASSRQQGVADTQYFGPGTRLTVL.

This clonotype was found many times. The chain employs TRBV9 and TRBJ2-7; 7 bases are a match to TRBD2. The CDR3 is 16 amino acids. Germline CDR1 is SGDLS and CDR2 is YYNGEE. The V and J ends lost 0 bases and 2 bases, in that order; junction bases with no gene match: 8. The CDR3 sequence: CASSVGVGGTAYEQYF. As DNA, the CDR3 is TGTGCCAGCAGCGTAGGAGTCGGGGGGACGGCCTACGAGCAGTACTTC.

This clonotype was detected only a few times. V and J are TRBV6-5 and TRBJ1-4, with D tentatively TRBD1 (5 bases). Germline V gene data show CDR1 as MNHEY and CDR2 as SVGAGI. Trimming took 9 bases from V and 0 from J, leaving 11 bases between them. The CDR3 loop spans 14 amino acids. The CDR3 here is CASGASATNEKLFF. In DNA form, the CDR3 reads TGTGCCAGTGGGGCGTCTGCAACTAATGAAAAACTGTTTTTT.

This clonotype was seen at least ten times. V and J are TRBV12-3 or TRBV12-4 and TRBJ2-7, with D unresolved. CDR3 size: 14 residues. The germline V and J ends were trimmed by 3 bases and 0 bases, with 9 bases remaining between them. CDR3 in DNA: TGTGCCAGCAGTTTGAGGCTTAGCTCCTACGAGCAGTACTTC. Translation gives CASSLRLSSYEQYF.

About this clonotype: A read error may explain this, as a much larger clone is one base away. The chain uses TRBV12-3 or TRBV12-4 and TRBJ2-1; D is undetermined. This CDR3 comprises 11 residues. V was shortened by 3 bases and J by 12 bases, with 9 bases between the two germline ends. CDR3 nucleotide sequence: TGTGCCAGCAGTTTTACTGTCGGGCAGTTCTTC. Its translation: CASSFTVGQFF.

This clonotype was detected ten times or more. The chain joins TRBV11-1 to TRBJ2-3; D gene uncertain. Germline V gives CDR1 SGHAT, CDR2 FQDESV (reference sequence). This CDR3 spans 11 amino acids. The V end was cut by 5 bases, the J end by 4 bases, with 4 bases between. DNA for the CDR3: TGTGCCAGCAGCCCGGCAGATACGCAGTATTTT. Amino acid sequence: CASSPADTQYF.

This clonotype rates as medium-sized. V usage is TRBV20-1 and J usage is TRBJ2-4, with 7 bases that match TRBD1. V lost 5 bases to trimming and J lost 5 bases; unmatched junction nucleotides: 3. The CDR3 length is 12 residues. Germline CDR1 reads DFQATT; CDR2 reads SNEGSKA (reference sequence). This CDR3 reads CSAGDSENIQYF. CDR3 nucleotides: TGCAGTGCTGGGGACAGCGAAAACATTCAGTACTTC.

This clonotype occurred a few times. In DNA, the CDR3 is TGTGCCAGCAGCCAAGCTATGACAGGGTCCACCGGGGAGCTGTTTTTT. Its translation is CASSQAMTGSTGELFF. This chain joins TRBV4-2 and TRBJ2-2; 7 bases are shared with TRBD1. This CDR3 spans 16 amino acids. Germline V gene sequence: CDR1 LGHNA, CDR2 YNFKEQ. J lost 4 bases, V lost 1 base, and 6 bases had no gene match.

This clonotype was seen many times. The chain employs TRBV5-1 and TRBJ2-7; a possible D gene is TRBD2 (6 bases). The CDR3 loop spans 15 amino acids. The germline CDR1 and CDR2 sequences are SGHRS and YFSETQ. V was trimmed by 0 bases and J by 2 bases, leaving 12 bases between them. CDR3 in amino acids: CASSLEGGIAYEQYF. DNA for the CDR3: TGCGCCAGCAGCTTGGAAGGCGGGATAGCCTACGAGCAGTACTTC.

This clonotype was observed a few times. One junction end does not reproduce the germline sequence, and a read error may be involved. The chain has TRBV5-4 and TRBJ1-1, with a tentative D call TRBD1 (6 bases). CDR1 and CDR2 (germline): SGHNT, YYREEE (reference sequence). This CDR3 is 11 amino acids long. In nucleotides, the CDR3 is TGTGTCAGCAGCAATACAGGGAACGCTTTCTTT. It encodes CVSSNTGNAFF. The whole variable domain, remainder taken from reference TRBV5-4 and TRBJ1-1, is ETGVTQSPTHLIKTRGQQVTLRCSSQSGHNTVSWYQQALGQGPQFIFQYYREEENGRGNFPPRFSGLQFPNYSSELNVNALELDDSALYLCVSSNTGNAFFGQGTRLTVV.

This clonotype was observed a handful of times. The V gene is TRBV13, the J gene TRBJ2-7; no clear D gene. The germline V gene has CDR1 PRHDT and CDR2 FYEKMQ (reference sequence). Trimming pared 1 base from V and 5 bases from J, leaving 9 bases between. This CDR3 is built from 13 residues. The CDR3 reads CASSLDPGHEQYF. The CDR3 DNA reads TGTGCCAGCAGCTTAGACCCCGGGCACGAGCAGTACTTC.

This clonotype was recorded many times. The chain has TRBV24-1 and TRBJ2-3, with 9 nucleotides matching TRBD1. The germline V gene encodes CDR1 KGHDR and CDR2 SFDVKD. The CDR3 is 16 amino acids. V shed 7 bases, J shed 4 bases, and the junction held 11 bases outside the gene matches. The DNA of the CDR3 is TGTGCCACCAGGGCGAAGGGACAGGGAGGTGCAGATACGCAGTATTTT. As protein: CATRAKGQGGADTQYF.

The chain combines TRBV5-1 with TRBJ2-5; D not resolved. The CDR3 loop spans 15 amino acids. The V and J ends lost 3 bases and 5 bases respectively, with 17 bases between them. Germline CDR1 SGHRS, CDR2 YFSETQ. CDR3 in amino acids: CASSSGEAQSETQYF. DNA for the CDR3: TGCGCCAGCAGCTCCGGCGAAGCCCAGTCCGAGACCCAGTACTTC.

In its sample, this clonotype was seen a few times. The chain couples TRBV29-1 to TRBJ1-4; D call uncertain. The germline CDR1 and CDR2 sequences are SQVTM and ANQGSEA. The V end lost 4 bases, the J end lost 5 bases, and 17 bases lay between the germline ends. The length of the CDR3 is 15 residues. The CDR3 loop is CSVGVGGSKNEKLFF. Written as DNA, the CDR3 is TGCAGCGTTGGCGTTGGCGGCAGCAAAAATGAAAAACTGTTTTTT.

This clonotype was detected only a few times. This rearrangement joins TRBV12-3 or TRBV12-4 to TRBJ1-1; D is perhaps TRBD1 (5 bases). This CDR3 has 13 residues. Trimming removed 6 bases from V and 5 bases from J, with 13 bases in between. The CDR3 protein is CASSPRGGTEAFF. CDR3 coding DNA: TGTGCCAGCAGCCCACGGGGGGGAACTGAAGCTTTCTTT.

Points on this clonotype: A much larger clone lies a single base off, so this may be a read error. The V gene is TRBV7-6, the J gene TRBJ2-5; unclear D gene. The CDR3 runs to 13 residues. Germline lookup yields CDR1 SGHVS and CDR2 FNYEAQ. CDR3 loop: CANSLTHQETQYF. The CDR3 DNA follows: TGTGCCAACAGCCTTACCCACCAAGAGACCCAGTACTTC. The full variable domain, rest sourced from reference TRBV7-6 and TRBJ2-5, is GAGVSQSPRYKVTKRGQDVALRCDPISGHVSLYWYRQALGQGPEFLTYFNYEAQQDKSGLPNDRFSAERPEGSISTLTIQRTEQRDSAMYRCANSLTHQETQYFGPGTRLLVL.

The chain couples TRBV4-2 to TRBJ2-1; 7 bases line up with TRBD2. Trimming took 0 bases from V and 5 from J; bases not matched to a gene: 7. This CDR3 has 16 residues. The germline gives CDR1 LGHNA, CDR2 YNFKEQ. The DNA of the CDR3 is TGTGCCAGCAGCCAAGACCAACTAGCGAATAACAATGAGCAGTTCTTC. It specifies CASSQDQLANNNEQFF.

The V and J genes are TRBV28 and TRBJ2-3, with 7 bases that match TRBD1. This CDR3 is 15 amino acids long. The ends lost 3 bases at V and 1 base at J; junction bases unmatched: 4. Germline values: CDR1 MDHEN, CDR2 SYDVKM. DNA for the CDR3: TGTGCCAGCAGTTTTGCCGGACAGGGCACAGATACGCAGTATTTT. Protein sequence: CASSFAGQGTDTQYF.

CDR3 protein: CAISEGRGPYNEQFF. The CDR3 DNA follows: TGTGCCATCAGTGAGGGCAGGGGGCCCTACAATGAGCAGTTCTTC. The V gene is TRBV10-3, the J gene TRBJ2-1, with 8 bases aligning to TRBD1. Germline V gene lookup returns CDR1 ENHRY and CDR2 SYGVKD. J was trimmed by 2 bases and V by 2 bases; bases with no gene match: 2. The CDR3 totals 15 residues.

The chain is built from TRBV15 and TRBJ2-3, with 7 bases identical to TRBD1. The CDR3 covers 15 residues. CDR1 is LNHNV, CDR2 YYDKDF, per germline (reference sequence). Trimming cost V 1 base and J 1 base; bases outside gene matches: 2. CDR3 amino acids: CATSRGGGGTDTQYF. In DNA form, the CDR3 reads TGTGCCACCAGCAGAGGAGGGGGCGGCACAGATACGCAGTATTTT.

On this clonotype: This could be a read error, since a much larger clone is one nucleotide away. The genes are TRBV10-3 and TRBJ1-6; 7 bases agree with TRBD1. The germline V gene encodes CDR1 ENHRY and CDR2 SYGVKD. CDR3 length equals 16 residues. The CDR3: CAFRGTDSSYNSPLHF. The CDR3 DNA reads TGTGCCTTCAGAGGGACAGACAGCTCCTATAATTCACCCCTCCACTTT.

This clonotype was detected a few times. The V and J genes are TRBV3-1 and TRBJ2-7; D could derive from TRBD1 or TRBD2 (7 bases each). This CDR3 is built from 14 residues. Trimming removed 4 bases at V and 4 bases at J, with 14 bases between. CDR1 is LGHDT, CDR2 YNNKEL, per germline (reference sequence). The CDR3 sequence is CASSPQGGRYEQYF. The CDR3 nucleotides are TGTGCCAGCAGCCCCCAGGGGGGGAGATACGAGCAGTACTTC.

Sample share makes this clonotype medium-sized. The CDR3 sequence is CASSLDAGLKNIQYF. CDR3 sequence (DNA): TGCGCCAGCAGCTTGGACGCCGGGCTTAAAAACATTCAGTACTTC. The V and J genes are TRBV5-1 and TRBJ2-4; D unresolved. The CDR3 has 15 residues. With 0 bases removed from V and 4 bases from J, the gap between germline ends came to 11 bases. Germline assignment: CDR1 SGHRS and CDR2 YFSETQ.

Of note for this clonotype: A read error may be the cause here, since a much bigger clone is one base away. This chain connects TRBV4-1 to TRBJ1-1; weak D call: TRBD1 (6 bases). Looked up from germline, CDR1 is MGHRA and CDR2 is YSYEKL. The CDR3 has 14 residues. CDR3 loop: CTSSLEGGNTEAFF. The DNA for the CDR3 is TGCACCAGCAGCCTCGAGGGGGGGAACACTGAAGCTTTCTTT.